The 26 T cell receptor beta chains below were found in one sample sequenced in a study of blood T cell repertoires in COVID-19. TCRdb's copy holds only in-frame clones and misses some; the assay was immunoSEQ multiplex PCR. The data show under 60,000 clones, 70% to 85% seen once. Sequences were obtained from peripheral blood. The receptors here all came from a man in his 60s with acute or convalescent COVID-19.

The CDR3 region is CASSLGTVSYEQYF. The CDR3 nucleotides are TGTGCCAGCAGCCTAGGGACAGTCTCCTACGAGCAGTACTTC. This sequence joins TRBV11-2 and TRBJ2-7; TRBD1 agrees at 7 bases. This CDR3 spans 14 amino acids. Per the germline V gene, CDR1 is SGHAT and CDR2 is FQNNGV. With V trimmed by 5 bases and J by 0 bases, 4 bases remained unmatched.

The chain links TRBV29-1 to TRBJ2-5; D may be TRBD2 (6 bases). This CDR3 has 13 amino acids. Trimming removed 6 bases from V and 4 bases from J, with 15 bases in between. The germline gives CDR1 SQVTM, CDR2 ANQGSEA. CDR3 in DNA: TGCAGCGTGCTAGGCGGGGACGGAGAGACCCAGTACTTC. It encodes CSVLGGDGETQYF.

The rearrangement links TRBV4-1 to TRBJ2-1, with 8 bases aligning to TRBD1. The CDR3 extends over 16 amino acids. Germline-derived CDR1 and CDR2 are MGHRA and YSYEKL. Losses at the gene ends were 3 bases for V and 2 bases for J; bases not matched to a gene: 6. The CDR3 loop is CASSHQTTGAYNEQFF. The CDR3 DNA is TGCGCCAGCAGCCATCAAACGACAGGGGCCTACAATGAGCAGTTCTTC.

V is TRBV14 and J is TRBJ2-1, with TRBD2 matching 14 bases. The V gene's germline CDR1 is SGHDN and CDR2 FVKESK. With 4 bases clipped from V and 6 bases from J, the junction kept 5 bases outside the gene matches. The CDR3 contains 16 residues. CDR3 sequence reads: CASSPATSGGANEQFF. In DNA, the CDR3 is TGTGCCAGCAGCCCGGCGACTAGCGGGGGGGCCAATGAGCAGTTCTTC.

The V gene is TRBV14, the J gene TRBJ1-2; no reliable D call. The CDR3 has 14 residues. Germline V CDR1 and CDR2: SGHDN, FVKESK. Trimming shortened V by 6 bases and J by 0 bases, and 11 bases separated the two germline ends. CDR3 region: CASSQRAANYGYTF. Here the CDR3 DNA reads TGTGCCAGCAGTCAGCGGGCAGCTAACTATGGCTACACCTTC.

The gene calls are TRBV18 and TRBJ1-4; 7 nucleotides line up with TRBD1. J was trimmed by 17 bases and V by 3 bases; bases with no gene match: 9. Germline loops: CDR1 KGHSH, CDR2 LQKENI. The CDR3 is made up of 12 amino acids. The CDR3 spells CASSPGTAFKFF. CDR3 coding DNA: TGTGCCAGCTCACCCGGGACAGCCTTTAAATTTTTT.

The genes are TRBV11-2 and TRBJ2-5; D gene unclear. This CDR3 is 13 amino acids long. V was clipped by 5 bases and J by 1 base, with 8 bases between them. Germline V gives CDR1 SGHAT, CDR2 FQNNGV. The DNA of the CDR3 is TGTGCCAGCAGCATGGGCTCCCAAGAGACCCAGTACTTC. As protein: CASSMGSQETQYF.

The V call is TRBV27, the J call TRBJ2-7; 8 bases map to TRBD2. Germline V lookup: CDR1 MNHEY, CDR2 SMNVEV (reference sequence). V gave up 6 bases and J gave up 6 bases; unmatched junction bases: 4. This CDR3 is built from 12 residues. CDR3 sequence reads: CASSRGGSEQYF. CDR3 DNA sequence: TGTGCCAGCAGCCGGGGGGGCTCCGAGCAGTACTTC.

The CDR3 loop reads CASSSDSYGYTF. The CDR3 DNA sequence: TGTGCCAGCAGCTCGGACAGTTATGGCTACACCTTC. The chain combines TRBV5-4 with TRBJ1-2; D perhaps matches TRBD1 (6 bases). Germline V CDR1 and CDR2: SGHNT, YYREEE (reference sequence). The length of the CDR3 is 12 residues. V lost 3 bases, J lost 5 bases, and 8 bases lay in between.

The chain combines TRBV2 with TRBJ1-2; no clear D gene. The CDR3 consists of 13 residues. V dropped 3 bases and J dropped 8 bases, with 13 bases sitting between them. Germline values: CDR1 SNHLY, CDR2 FYNNEI. In DNA form, the CDR3 reads TGTGCCAGCAGTGACGCGGTGAGAAGGGGCTACACCTTC. It is translated as CASSDAVRRGYTF.

The chain employs TRBV6-1 and TRBJ2-5, with 13 bases identical to TRBD2. The germline V gene encodes CDR1 MNHNS and CDR2 SASEGT. The CDR3 consists of 17 residues. The V and J ends lost 4 bases and 5 bases, in that order; junction bases with no gene match: 10. The CDR3 spells CASSGGTSGAQGETQYF. CDR3 bases: TGTGCCAGCAGTGGGGGGACTAGCGGGGCCCAGGGGGAGACCCAGTACTTC.

The rearrangement links TRBV29-1 to TRBJ1-2, with a tentative D call TRBD1 (6 bases). Trimming took off 6 bases at V and 8 bases at J, with 16 bases between the two ends. Germline V gene sequence: CDR1 SQVTM, CDR2 ANQGSEA. CDR3 size: 12 residues. The CDR3 DNA is TGCAGCGTCGCACAGGGCATAGGGGGCTACACCTTC. Translated: CSVAQGIGGYTF.

V gene TRBV4-2 combines with J gene TRBJ1-1; the match to TRBD1 covers 7 bases. Trimming cost V 1 base and J 4 bases; bases outside gene matches: 12. The CDR3 has 17 amino acids. Germline CDR1 and CDR2: LGHNA and YNFKEQ. CDR3 DNA sequence: TGTGCCAGCAGCCAAGTAGGGCTGAAGGGGGCGGGCACTGAAGCTTTCTTT. Its protein product is CASSQVGLKGAGTEAFF.

The chain recombines TRBV19 with TRBJ2-5; the match to TRBD2 covers 7 bases. Per the germline V gene, CDR1 is LNHDA and CDR2 is SQIVND (reference sequence). The CDR3 is made up of 13 amino acids. J gave up 4 bases and V 3 bases, and 2 bases lay outside the gene matches. The CDR3 reads CASSIGRGETQYF. In DNA, the CDR3 is TGTGCCAGTAGTATTGGGAGGGGAGAGACCCAGTACTTC.

This chain joins TRBV28 and TRBJ2-7, with D tentatively TRBD2 (5 bases). Trimming removed 1 base at V and 1 base at J, with 8 bases between. CDR1 is MDHEN and CDR2 is SYDVKM in the germline V gene. The CDR3 has 14 residues. The DNA for the CDR3 is TGTGCCAGCAGTTTATTCGGGGATTCCTACGAGCAGTACTTC. It specifies CASSLFGDSYEQYF.

The sample holds one count of this clone. The chain recombines TRBV27 with TRBJ1-1; D not certain. The ends were cut back, 4 bases at V and 5 bases at J, with 5 bases in the middle. The germline V gene has CDR1 MNHEY and CDR2 SMNVEV (reference sequence). There are 11 residues in the CDR3. The CDR3 spells CASSSTTEAFF. CDR3 coding DNA: TGTGCCAGCAGTTCTACTACTGAAGCTTTCTTT.

The J gene is TRBJ2-1, the V gene TRBV19; D may be TRBD2 (5 bases). Germline V CDR1 and CDR2: LNHDA, SQIVND (reference sequence). V was pared by 3 bases and J by 4 bases, with 13 bases between. CDR3 size: 15 residues. The DNA for the CDR3 is TGTGCCAGTAGTATTAGACTAAATCCGTACAATGAGCAGTTCTTC. It codes for CASSIRLNPYNEQFF.

The V and J genes are TRBV12-3 or TRBV12-4 and TRBJ1-2, with TRBD1 matching over 7 bases. V shed 6 bases and J 8 bases; nucleotides not matched to a gene: 6. The CDR3 has 12 amino acids. In DNA, the CDR3 is TGTGCCAGCAGCGAACAGGGGAAAGGCTACACCTTC. This encodes CASSEQGKGYTF.

The chain recombines TRBV30 with TRBJ1-5; D unresolved. The germline V gene has CDR1 GTSNPN and CDR2 SVGIG (reference sequence). The CDR3 has 12 residues. V gave up 5 bases and J gave up 10 bases, with 15 bases separating them. In DNA form, the CDR3 reads TGTGCCTGGGGACTCCACCCGGGTCCCCAGCATTTT. Protein sequence: CAWGLHPGPQHF.

The rearrangement links TRBV5-1 to TRBJ1-1, with D possibly TRBD1 on 5 matching bases. Germline V gene sequence: CDR1 SGHRS, CDR2 YFSETQ. The CDR3 length is 14 residues. V was pared by 0 bases and J by 8 bases, with 14 bases between. CDR3 DNA sequence: TGCGCCAGCAGCTTGGCAGGGAGGATAGACGAAGCTTTCTTT. This gives the protein CASSLAGRIDEAFF. The complete variable domain, with remaining parts taken from reference TRBV5-1 and TRBJ1-1, reads KAGVTQTPRYLIKTRGQQVTLSCSPISGHRSVSWYQQTPGQGLQFLFEYFSETQRNKGNFPGRFSGRQFSNSRSEMNVSTLELGDSALYLCASSLAGRIDEAFFGQGTRLTVV.

V gene TRBV5-4 combines with J gene TRBJ2-7; D may be TRBD1 (7 bases). V was pared by 0 bases and J by 0 bases, with 13 bases between. The germline V gene has CDR1 SGHNT and CDR2 YYREEE (reference sequence). The CDR3 spans 16 residues. CDR3 sequence reads: CASSLAAGGNSYEQYF. CDR3 nucleotide sequence: TGTGCCAGCAGCTTGGCGGCAGGGGGGAACTCCTACGAGCAGTACTTC.

The rearrangement joins TRBV5-6 to TRBJ2-5; D gene unclear. Trimming took 0 bases from V and 4 from J, leaving 10 bases between them. This CDR3 contains 14 residues. Germline CDR1 is SGHDT and CDR2 is YYEEEE. DNA for the CDR3: TGTGCCAGCAGCTTGGTTGGTGCAGGAGAGACCCAGTACTTC. It is translated as CASSLVGAGETQYF.

The chain combines TRBV19 with TRBJ1-2; D gene unclear. Trimming pared 5 bases from V and 4 bases from J, leaving 11 bases between. The CDR3 runs 13 residues. Per germline, CDR1 LNHDA and CDR2 SQIVND (reference sequence). The CDR3 sequence is CASSAQVFYGYTF. In nucleotides, the CDR3 is TGTGCCAGTAGTGCTCAGGTTTTCTATGGCTACACCTTC.

The chain combines TRBV10-2 with TRBJ2-3; 7 nucleotides match TRBD2. Germline V gene data show CDR1 as WSHSY and CDR2 as SAAADI. This CDR3 comprises 16 residues. The trim removed 10 bases at V and 4 bases at J, leaving 17 bases unmatched. The CDR3 DNA is TGCGCCATCTCCCCTAAGGGACTACAGGTGTCAGATACGCAGTATTTT. Translating it yields CAISPKGLQVSDTQYF.

This clone was counted a few times. The chain couples TRBV18 to TRBJ1-4; D might be TRBD1 (5 bases). V lost 6 bases and J lost 8, with 16 bases in between. The V gene's germline CDR1 is KGHSH and CDR2 LQKENI. This CDR3 has 14 amino acids. The CDR3 spells CASSAARVGEKLFF. DNA of the CDR3: TGTGCCAGCTCGGCCGCCAGGGTAGGGGAAAAACTGTTTTTT.

CDR3 protein: CASHASGGSYNEQFF. The CDR3 DNA sequence: TGTGCCAGCCATGCTAGCGGGGGGTCCTACAATGAGCAGTTCTTC. The gene calls are TRBV2 and TRBJ2-1, with 11 bases aligning to TRBD2. The V gene's germline CDR1 is SNHLY and CDR2 FYNNEI. This CDR3 has 15 residues. Germline trimming cut 8 bases from V and 1 base from J; bases unmatched to any gene: 4.